Presented here are 15 T cell receptor beta chains from one specimen sequenced in a study of blood T cell repertoires in COVID-19. Profiling relied on immunoSEQ multiplex PCR, and the TCRdb table lists in-frame clones only, not all of them. The sample records around 330,000 clones, 88% being singletons. Sequencing was done on a sample of peripheral blood. The origin of the receptors is a woman aged 30 to 39 with COVID-19, enrolled during active disease.

The chain joins TRBV7-2 to TRBJ1-2; weak D call: TRBD1 (5 bases). Germline lookup yields CDR1 SGHTA and CDR2 FQGNSA. The germline V and J ends were trimmed by 3 bases and 6 bases, with 11 bases remaining between them. This CDR3 comprises 13 residues. The CDR3 region has the DNA TGTGCCAGCAGCTTCCAGGGAATGGATGGCTACACCTTC. Residues: CASSFQGMDGYTF. The complete variable domain, with remaining parts taken from reference TRBV7-2 and TRBJ1-2, reads GAGVSQSPSNKVTEKGKDVELRCDPISGHTALYWYRQSLGQGLEFLIYFQGNSAPDKSGLPSDRFSAERTGGSVSTLTIQRTQQEDSAVYLCASSFQGMDGYTFGSGTRLTVV.

The chain joins TRBV7-6 to TRBJ1-5; possibly TRBD1 for D (6 bases). V was trimmed by 5 bases and J by 7 bases, leaving 12 bases between them. The CDR3 spans 13 residues. CDR1 and CDR2 from the germline V gene are SGHVS and FNYEAQ. The CDR3 DNA reads TGTGCCAGCAGCCCAGGGGAGAGGCAGCCCCAGCATTTT. It yields the protein CASSPGERQPQHF. Combining the CDR3 with reference TRBV7-6 and TRBJ1-5 gives the whole variable domain GAGVSQSPRYKVTKRGQDVALRCDPISGHVSLYWYRQALGQGPEFLTYFNYEAQQDKSGLPNDRFSAERPEGSISTLTIQRTEQRDSAMYRCASSPGERQPQHFGDGTRLSIL.

The chain has TRBV10-3 and TRBJ1-6, with D perhaps matching TRBD1 (5 bases). The CDR3 has 16 amino acids. V gave up 4 bases and J gave up 2 bases, with 12 bases separating them. The germline V gene has CDR1 ENHRY and CDR2 SYGVKD. The CDR3 nucleotides are TGTGCCATCAGTGTTGGGGGGATGACCTATAATTCACCCCTCCACTTT. Protein: CAISVGGMTYNSPLHF.

The chain links TRBV14 to TRBJ2-3; TRBD1 agrees at 7 bases. The V segment lost 5 bases and the J segment 4 bases; nucleotides outside the gene matches: 9. Per the germline V gene, CDR1 is SGHDN and CDR2 is FVKESK. CDR3 length: 15 residues. The CDR3 nucleotides are TGTGCCAGCAGCGAAAAACAGGGGTGGGCAGATACGCAGTATTTT. Translating it yields CASSEKQGWADTQYF.

CDR3 sequence (DNA): TGTGCCAGTAGTAAGGGGTGGAACACTGAAGCTTTCTTT. Protein product: CASSKGWNTEAFF. The J gene is TRBJ1-1, the V gene TRBV19; maybe TRBD1 (5 bases). Germline loops: CDR1 LNHDA, CDR2 SQIVND (reference sequence). The ends were cut back, 4 bases at V and 1 base at J, with 7 bases in the middle. The CDR3 is 13 residues long.

The chain links TRBV19 to TRBJ1-5, with D maybe TRBD1 (5 bases). This CDR3 has 17 residues. The V end was cut by 0 bases, the J end by 6 bases, with 18 bases between. The germline V gene has CDR1 LNHDA and CDR2 SQIVND (reference sequence). CDR3 nucleotide sequence: TGTGCCAGTAGTATAGATTCTGGCAGGGAAGTTTCTCAGCCCCAGCATTTT. Translation gives CASSIDSGREVSQPQHF.

This clone has just a few counts. V gene TRBV5-1 combines with J gene TRBJ1-2; 7 bases fit TRBD1. Germline V gene sequence: CDR1 SGHRS, CDR2 YFSETQ. The CDR3 is made up of 15 amino acids. V lost 3 bases to trimming and J lost 6 bases; unmatched junction nucleotides: 11. The CDR3 DNA reads as TGCGCCAGCAGCTCCGTAACACAGGGGTGGGATGGCTACACCTTC. Protein sequence: CASSSVTQGWDGYTF.

This clone has a count of ten or more. The rearrangement links TRBV6-6 to TRBJ2-1; D remains unclear. Germline V gene lookup returns CDR1 MNHNY and CDR2 SVGAGI (reference sequence). V was clipped by 2 bases and J by 2 bases, with 10 bases between them. CDR3 length: 15 amino acids. The CDR3 bases are TGTGCCAGCAGTTACCAGACTCGAACCTACAATGAGCAGTTCTTC. Residues: CASSYQTRTYNEQFF.

This chain uses TRBV27 with TRBJ1-1; a possible D gene is TRBD1 (5 bases). Looked up from germline, CDR1 is MNHEY and CDR2 is SMNVEV (reference sequence). The CDR3 covers 11 residues. Between the trimmed V and J ends, which lost 11 bases and 5 bases, there was a span of 12 bases. The CDR3 DNA reads TGTGCCTCCTGGAGGGGTACTGAAGCTTTCTTT. Translation gives CASWRGTEAFF.

V and J are TRBV7-9 and TRBJ1-3; TRBD1 aligns across 10 bases. Germline CDR1 is SEHNR and CDR2 is FQNEAQ (reference sequence). J gave up 3 bases and V 4 bases, and 9 bases lay outside the gene matches. This CDR3 is built from 17 residues. The DNA for the CDR3 is TGTGCCAGCAGCTCTCCGGGACAGGGGCCCTTTGGAAACACCATATATTTT. Its translation is CASSSPGQGPFGNTIYF.

V is TRBV2 and J is TRBJ1-3; perhaps TRBD1 as D (5 bases). CDR3 length: 14 amino acids. Trimming removed 6 bases at V and 3 bases at J, with 12 bases between. CDR1 is SNHLY and CDR2 is FYNNEI in the germline V gene. CDR3 coding DNA: TGTGCCAGCAGAAGGGGAGGTGTTGGAAACACCATATATTTT. It encodes CASRRGGVGNTIYF.

This clone was picked up one time. The rearrangement joins TRBV7-2 to TRBJ2-5; 13 bases line up with TRBD2. CDR3 size: 16 residues. The V gene's germline CDR1 is SGHTA and CDR2 FQGNSA. Losses at the gene ends were 4 bases for V and 4 bases for J; bases not matched to a gene: 6. The CDR3: CASSSRLAGGLETQYF. The CDR3 DNA reads as TGTGCCAGCAGCTCCAGACTAGCGGGGGGTTTAGAGACCCAGTACTTC.

The chain recombines TRBV19 with TRBJ1-2, with a possible D match to TRBD1 (5 bases). The CDR3 loop spans 17 amino acids. V lost 7 bases, J lost 4 bases, and 25 bases lay in between. Germline CDR1 and CDR2: LNHDA and SQIVND (reference sequence). The CDR3: CASTNRKRGRDRYGYTF. The CDR3 region has the DNA TGTGCCAGTACCAACCGTAAGCGAGGCAGGGATCGCTATGGCTACACCTTC.

The rearrangement joins TRBV28 to TRBJ1-2; D call uncertain. The CDR3 has 14 residues. Trimming left V 3 bases short and J 2 bases short, with 10 bases between. Looked up from germline, CDR1 is MDHEN and CDR2 is SYDVKM. CDR3 in DNA: TGTGCCAGCAGTTTTGGCGGCAGCAACTATGGCTACACCTTC. This encodes CASSFGGSNYGYTF.

The chain employs TRBV10-2 and TRBJ2-7; maybe TRBD2 (6 bases). CDR3 length equals 16 residues. V lost 7 bases and J lost 0, with 19 bases in between. Germline CDR1 reads WSHSY; CDR2 reads SAAADI. The CDR3 coding sequence is TGCGCCAGCATAGGGCGGGACCGGGGGAGCTCCTACGAGCAGTACGTC. This gives the protein CASIGRDRGSSYEQYV.